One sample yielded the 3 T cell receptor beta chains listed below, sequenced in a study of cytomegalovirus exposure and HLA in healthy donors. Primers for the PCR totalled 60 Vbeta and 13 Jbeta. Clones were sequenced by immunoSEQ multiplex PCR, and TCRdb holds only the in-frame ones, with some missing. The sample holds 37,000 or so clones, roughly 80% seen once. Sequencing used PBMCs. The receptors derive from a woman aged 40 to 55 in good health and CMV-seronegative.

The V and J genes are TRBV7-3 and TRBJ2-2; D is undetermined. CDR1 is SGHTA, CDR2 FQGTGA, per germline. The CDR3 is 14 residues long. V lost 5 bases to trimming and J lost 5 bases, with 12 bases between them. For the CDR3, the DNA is TGTGCCAGCAGCCCAGACCTAGTGACCGGGGAGCTGTTTTTT. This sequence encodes CASSPDLVTGELFF.

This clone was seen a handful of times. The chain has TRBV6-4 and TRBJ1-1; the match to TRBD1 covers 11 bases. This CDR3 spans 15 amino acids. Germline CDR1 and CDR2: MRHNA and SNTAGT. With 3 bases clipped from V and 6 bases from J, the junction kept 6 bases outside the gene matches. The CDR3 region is CASSEDRGRRSEAFF. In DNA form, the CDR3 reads TGTGCCAGCAGTGAGGACAGGGGGCGACGGTCTGAAGCTTTCTTT.

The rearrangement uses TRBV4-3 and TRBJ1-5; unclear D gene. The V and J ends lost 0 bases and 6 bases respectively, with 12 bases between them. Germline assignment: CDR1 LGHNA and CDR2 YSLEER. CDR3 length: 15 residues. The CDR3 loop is CASSQDTEGSQPQHF. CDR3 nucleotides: TGCGCCAGCAGCCAAGATACAGAGGGCAGTCAGCCCCAGCATTTT.